This T cell receptor beta chain derives from a study of blood T cell repertoires in COVID-19. This table comes from immunoSEQ multiplex PCR, and its TCRdb copy is limited to in-frame clones, with some not included. The sample contains some 200,000 clones, about 86% of which appear only once. With 0 bases removed from V and 5 bases from J, the gap between germline ends came to 12 bases. This CDR3 is 14 amino acids long. From germline, CDR1 is SGHRS and CDR2 YFSETQ. This clonotype originated in a woman aged 50 to 65 in a cohort exposed to, infected with or recovered from COVID-19 (not recorded which). Sequenced sample: PBMCs or T cells enriched from blood (not recorded which). The gene calls are TRBV5-1 and TRBJ2-7, with a possible D match to TRBD2 (6 bases). In DNA, the CDR3 is TGCGCCAGCAGCTTGGAAGCGGGCCGAGACGAGCAGTACTTC. It codes for CASSLEAGRDEQYF. Using reference TRBV5-1 and TRBJ2-7 for the parts outside the CDR3, the full variable domain is KAGVTQTPRYLIKTRGQQVTLSCSPISGHRSVSWYQQTPGQGLQFLFEYFSETQRNKGNFPGRFSGRQFSNSRSEMNVSTLELGDSALYLCASSLEAGRDEQYFGPGTRLTVT.